Listed below are T cell receptor beta chains from one sample, sequenced in a study of T-cell reconstitution after alpha-beta-depleted transplantation in children. One entry per CDR3 protein results from TCRdb running MiXCR on the PCR reads. The sample shows 250,000 to 300,000 distinct CDR3 sequences, 10% of them seen only once. Sequenced here: PBMCs, sampled before TCRalphabeta/CD19-depleted stem cell transplant. Receptors were obtained from a boy under two years old with acute myeloid leukemia, due to receive a stem cell transplant. Each CDR3 is given with its conserved first and last residue. The D gene is left open where the match is weak. Rows give clone size only sometimes, using once, few, many, or a class for an expanded clone.

>.|TRBV21-1|many|TRBJ2-2
TGTGCCAGCAGCAAATCGGGAATTCTGGCGGCGAACACCGGGGAGCTGTTTTTT
CASSKSGILAANTGELFF
>TRBD2|TRBV10-3|many|TRBJ2-4
TGTGCCATCAGTGAGGCTAGCGGGAGCAAAAACATTCAGTACTTC
CAISEASGSKNIQYF
>.|TRBV29-1|few|TRBJ2-4
TGCAGCGTTGAACTAGCCAAAAACATTCAGTACTTC
CSVELAKNIQYF
>TRBD2|TRBV4-3|many|TRBJ2-2
TGCGCCAGCAGCCAAGATTGGCGGGAGTCCACCGGGGAGCTGTTTTTT
CASSQDWRESTGELFF
>.|TRBV19|.|TRBJ1-1
TGTGCCAGTCACTCCACAAAAAGAGGGGGTACGAACACTGAAGCTTTCTTT
CASHSTKRGGTNTEAFF
>.|TRBV4-2|.|TRBJ2-5
TGTGCCAGCAGCGAAGATCGAGAAGAGACCCAGTACTTC
CASSEDREETQYF
>TRBD2|TRBV13|many|TRBJ2-1
TGTGCCAGCAGCTTCCAGGGAGGGGAGCAGTTCTTC
CASSFQGGEQFF
>.|TRBV5-1|many|TRBJ2-4
TGCGCCAGCAGTATTGCAGCAGGGACACCCCTAGCCAAAAACATTCAGTACTTC
CASSIAAGTPLAKNIQYF
>TRBD2|TRBV7-3|.|TRBJ2-7
TGTGCCAGCAGCTCATCCGGGACTAGCACCCACGAGCAGTACTTC
CASSSSGTSTHEQYF
>TRBD2|TRBV7-2|many|TRBJ2-1
TGTGCCAGCAGCTTAGGGCTGGGGGCTAGCGGGAGGGGCAATGAGCAGTTCTTC
CASSLGLGASGRGNEQFF
>.|TRBV19|many|TRBJ2-2
TGTGCCAGTAGTTATTCAACCGGGACTTTCGGGGAGCTGTTTTTT
CASSYSTGTFGELFF
>.|TRBV11-2|many|TRBJ2-3
TGTGCCAGCAGCTTAGTTTGGGAGACAGATACGCAGTATTTT
CASSLVWETDTQYF
>.|TRBV28|many|TRBJ2-3
TGTGCCAGCGTACAGGGAGGGGGCACAGATACGCAGTATTTT
CASVQGGGTDTQYF
>.|TRBV12-3/TRBV12-4|.|TRBJ1-2
TGTGCCAGCAGGGCACAGGCGGCAAGTATCTATGGCTACACCTTC
CASRAQAASIYGYTF
>.|TRBV5-1|many|TRBJ1-4
TGCGCCAGCAGCTTGACCCAGGGCACTCAAACGGAAAAACTGTTTTTT
CASSLTQGTQTEKLFF
>.|TRBV24-1|many|TRBJ2-7
TGTGCCACCAGTTGGAGTCGCGAGCAGTACTTC
CATSWSREQYF
>.|TRBV20-1|few|TRBJ2-5
TGCAGTGCTAGAGATCCGGGGGCTGGGGAGACCCAGTACTTC
CSARDPGAGETQYF
>.|TRBV12-3/TRBV12-4|many|TRBJ1-4
TGTGCCAGCAGTATTGGGAGATGGAATGAAAAACTGTTTTTT
CASSIGRWNEKLFF
>.|TRBV20-1|many|TRBJ2-2
TGCAGTGCTAGCGCACGTGGCGGGGAGCTGTTTTTT
CSASARGGELFF
>TRBD1|TRBV19|many|TRBJ1-1
TGTGCCAGTAGTACGGGACAGGCAAACACTGAAGCTTTCTTT
CASSTGQANTEAFF
>.|TRBV29-1|many|TRBJ1-2
TGCAGCGTTGAAGAAGGCTCCCGTACTAGGGGCTACACCTTC
CSVEEGSRTRGYTF
>TRBD1|TRBV7-3|many|TRBJ2-2
TGTGCCAGCAGCGTCGGGACAGCTCCTACCGGGGAGCTGTTTTTT
CASSVGTAPTGELFF
>.|TRBV5-1|many|TRBJ2-3
TGCGCCAGCAGTATGACGGACCGCACAGATACGCAGTATTTT
CASSMTDRTDTQYF
>TRBD1|TRBV5-1|many|TRBJ2-7
TGCGCCAGCAGCTCCGACAGGGAAATCTACGAGCAGTACTTC
CASSSDREIYEQYF
>TRBD1|TRBV5-1|many|TRBJ1-6
TGCGCCAGCAGCCAACTCGGACAGGCACCCCTCCACTTT
CASSQLGQAPLHF
>.|TRBV6-1|.|TRBJ1-2
TGTGCCAGCAGTTCGGGGACCTATGGCTACACCTTC
CASSSGTYGYTF
>TRBD2|TRBV9|.|TRBJ2-1
TGTGCCAGCAGCGTATCCACGGGAGGGGCGAGAGACGAGCAGTTCTTC
CASSVSTGGARDEQFF
>.|TRBV11-2|many|TRBJ2-7
TGTGCCAGCAGCTTAGGGGCAGGGTTCGAGCAGTACTTC
CASSLGAGFEQYF
>.|TRBV29-1|many|TRBJ2-3
TGCAGCGTTGGCCACCAGCCTAATGATGTTACGCAGTATTTT
CSVGHQPNDVTQYF
>.|TRBV6-9|many|TRBJ1-4
TGTGCCAGCAGTTATTCCCGACAGGCGACTAATGAAAAACTGTTTTTT
CASSYSRQATNEKLFF
>.|TRBV5-6|many|TRBJ2-1
TGTGCCAGCAGCATAGTAGAAACCACCTACAATGAGCAGTTCTTC
CASSIVETTYNEQFF
>.|TRBV9|.|TRBJ2-3
TGTGCCAGCAGCGCGCGGGCCCCAGGCACAGATACGCAGTATTTT
CASSARAPGTDTQYF
>.|TRBV6-5|many|TRBJ2-7
TGTGCCAGCAGTTACTCGGGAGGACCCTCCTACGAGCAGTACTTC
CASSYSGGPSYEQYF
>TRBD1|TRBV29-1|many|TRBJ2-3
TGCAGCGTTGATTTATCAGGGGGCGGCCGTTCAGATACGCAGTATTTT
CSVDLSGGGRSDTQYF
>.|TRBV28|many|TRBJ2-3
TGTGCCAGCAGTCCACGGGACCCCCGCACAGATACGCAGTATTTT
CASSPRDPRTDTQYF
>TRBD1|TRBV25-1|.|TRBJ1-5
TGTGCCAGCAGTGGGTTTTCCGGGACAGCGAATCAGCCCCAGCATTTT
CASSGFSGTANQPQHF
>TRBD1|TRBV12-3/TRBV12-4|.|TRBJ1-2
TGTGCCAGCAGTTCTGGCAGGGGGGAAAGGAATGGCTACACCTTC
CASSSGRGERNGYTF
>.|TRBV12-3/TRBV12-4|many|TRBJ2-4
TGTGCCAGCAGACCGACAGAGGCCAAAAACATTCAGTACTTC
CASRPTEAKNIQYF
>TRBD2|TRBV7-2|many|TRBJ2-7
TGTGCCAGCAGCTTAGATAGCGGGAACTCCTACGAGCAGTACTTC
CASSLDSGNSYEQYF
>TRBD2|TRBV12-3/TRBV12-4|.|TRBJ2-1
TGTGCCAGCTGTCAGGGACTAGCGGGGGCCAGAAGCTCCTACAATGAGCAGTTCTTC
CASCQGLAGARSSYNEQFF
>.|TRBV7-9|many|TRBJ1-1
TGTGCCAGCAGCTTACCCACCCTCAGGGCCGCCAACACTGAAGCTTTCTTT
CASSLPTLRAANTEAFF
>.|TRBV20-1|.|TRBJ2-7
TGCAGTGCTCAGGGTCTACTTGAACCCTCCTACGAGCAGTACTTC
CSAQGLLEPSYEQYF